What follows are 12 T cell receptor beta chains derived from one specimen sequenced in a study of blood T cell repertoires in COVID-19. TCRdb's copy holds only in-frame clones and misses some; the assay was immunoSEQ multiplex PCR. The data contain 250,000 to 350,000 clones, 88% of them singletons. Sequencing used PBMCs or T cells enriched from blood (not recorded which). All receptors derive from a woman aged 55-70 years in a cohort exposed to, infected with or recovered from COVID-19 (not recorded which).

The chain couples TRBV29-1 to TRBJ2-1; 11 bases line up with TRBD1. Germline loops: CDR1 SQVTM, CDR2 ANQGSEA. This CDR3 region has 15 residues. V trimming: 4 bases; J trimming: 9 bases; junction bases outside the gene matches: 11. The CDR3 sequence is CSVGGQGAGWGEQFF. DNA of the CDR3: TGCAGCGTTGGAGGACAGGGGGCCGGGTGGGGTGAGCAGTTCTTC.

The genes are TRBV5-4 and TRBJ2-7, with TRBD2 as a possible D gene (5 bases). The ends were cut back, 0 bases at V and 2 bases at J, with 9 bases in the middle. CDR1 and CDR2 (germline): SGHNT, YYREEE (reference sequence). This CDR3 region has 14 residues. The chain's CDR3 is CASSLGTQPYEQYF. For the CDR3, the DNA is TGTGCCAGCAGCTTGGGGACTCAGCCCTACGAGCAGTACTTC.

The V gene is TRBV3-1 (or the pseudogene TRBV3-2), the J gene TRBJ1-2, with D unclear. The germline gives CDR1 LGHDT, CDR2 YNNKEL (reference sequence). The CDR3 covers 12 residues. V lost 0 bases and J lost 7, with 6 bases in between. The CDR3 protein is CASSQERVGYTF. In DNA, the CDR3 is TGTGCCAGCAGCCAAGAACGGGTTGGCTACACCTTC.

The chain links TRBV11-1 to TRBJ2-2; 11 nucleotides align to TRBD2. This CDR3 spans 16 amino acids. V lost 5 bases and J lost 2; bases outside the gene matches: 4. The germline gives CDR1 SGHAT, CDR2 FQDESV (reference sequence). The DNA for the CDR3 is TGTGCCAGCAGCATGGGACTAGCGGTAAACACCGGGGAGCTGTTTTTT. This sequence encodes CASSMGLAVNTGELFF.

The chain carries TRBV9 and TRBJ2-1, with a weak D call TRBD2 (6 bases). Trimming took off 2 bases at V and 7 bases at J, with 13 bases between the two ends. Germline V gene sequence: CDR1 SGDLS, CDR2 YYNGEE. This CDR3 contains 14 residues. The CDR3 nucleotides read TGTGCCAGCAGCGTGTCGGGAGTGGGTAATGAGCAGTTCTTC. Translated: CASSVSGVGNEQFF. The variable domain in full, completed from reference TRBV9 and TRBJ2-1, reads DSGVTQTPKHLITATGQRVTLRCSPRSGDLSVYWYQQSLDQGLQFLIQYYNGEERAKGNILERFSAQQFPDLHSELNLSSLELGDSALYFCASSVSGVGNEQFFGPGTRLTVL.

The rearrangement uses TRBV28 and TRBJ2-7; D unresolved. Trimming pared 6 bases from V and 4 bases from J, leaving 7 bases between. The CDR3 has 11 residues. From germline, CDR1 is MDHEN and CDR2 SYDVKM. CDR3 DNA sequence: TGTGCCAGCAGCCCCCAGTACGAGCAGTACTTC. Translation: CASSPQYEQYF.

The chain links TRBV27 to TRBJ2-5, with 10 bases lining up with TRBD2. This CDR3 is 16 amino acids long. Germline loops: CDR1 MNHEY, CDR2 SMNVEV (reference sequence). The V segment lost 6 bases and the J segment 5 bases; nucleotides outside the gene matches: 12. Here the CDR3 DNA reads TGTGCCAGCAGACCTAGCGGGAGCCCAACGAGGGAGACCCAGTACTTC. Protein product: CASRPSGSPTRETQYF.

The V gene is TRBV19, the J gene TRBJ1-2; D not resolved. Between the trimmed V and J ends, which lost 5 bases and 4 bases, there was a span of 20 bases. The length of the CDR3 is 16 residues. Per the germline V gene, CDR1 is LNHDA and CDR2 is SQIVND (reference sequence). The CDR3 here is CASSPPEPGSVYGYTF. In DNA form, the CDR3 reads TGTGCCAGTAGTCCCCCGGAGCCCGGGAGTGTCTATGGCTACACCTTC.

This chain links TRBV5-1 with TRBJ1-6; D is unresolved. Between the trimmed V and J ends, which lost 7 bases and 0 bases, there was a span of 11 bases. CDR1 is SGHRS and CDR2 is YFSETQ in the germline V gene. This CDR3 spans 15 amino acids. The CDR3 DNA is TGCGCCAGCCCGGAGCACCCCTCCTATAATTCACCCCTCCACTTT. Its protein is CASPEHPSYNSPLHF.

The rearrangement joins TRBV19 to TRBJ2-1; no clear D gene. The germline V gene has CDR1 LNHDA and CDR2 SQIVND (reference sequence). The V end lost 5 bases, the J end lost 0 bases, and 11 bases lay between the germline ends. This CDR3 spans 15 amino acids. CDR3 region: CASSPSHFSYNEQFF. CDR3 DNA: TGTGCCAGTAGTCCCAGTCATTTCTCCTACAATGAGCAGTTCTTC.

The rearrangement uses TRBV18 and TRBJ2-2; D may be TRBD1 (6 bases). Germline lookup yields CDR1 KGHSH and CDR2 LQKENI. CDR3 length equals 13 residues. The V and J ends lost 1 base and 7 bases respectively, with 7 bases between them. CDR3 region: CASSPRDNGELFF. DNA for the CDR3: TGTGCCAGCTCACCACGGGACAACGGGGAGCTGTTTTTT.

The chain combines TRBV5-4 with TRBJ1-2, with D perhaps TRBD1 (5 bases). V gave up 4 bases and J gave up 3 bases, with 13 bases separating them. From germline, CDR1 is SGHNT and CDR2 YYREEE (reference sequence). The CDR3 is 14 amino acids. CDR3 nucleotides: TGTGCCAGCAGCCCTGTTCAGGGTGACTATGGCTACACCTTC. It translates to CASSPVQGDYGYTF.